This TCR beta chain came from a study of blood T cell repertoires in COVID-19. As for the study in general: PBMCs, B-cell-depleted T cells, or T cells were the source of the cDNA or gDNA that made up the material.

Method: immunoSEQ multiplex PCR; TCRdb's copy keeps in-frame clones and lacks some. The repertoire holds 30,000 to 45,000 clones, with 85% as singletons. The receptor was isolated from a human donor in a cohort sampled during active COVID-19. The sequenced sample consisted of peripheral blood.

In nucleotides, the CDR3 is TGTGCCAGCAGCTTAGCGCAGTGGGGGGGGACAGATACGCAGTATTTT. Residues: CASSLAQWGGTDTQYF. The chain recombines TRBV7-8 with TRBJ2-3, with TRBD2 matching 7 bases. This CDR3 has 16 residues. Germline values: CDR1 SGHVS, CDR2 FQNEAQ. The V gene end was trimmed by 0 bases and the J gene end by 3 bases; junction bases not matched to a gene: 6.